Listed below are T cell receptor beta chains from one sample, sequenced in a study of cytomegalovirus exposure and HLA in healthy donors. The data were produced by immunoSEQ multiplex PCR, yet TCRdb's version contains in-frame clones alone and is incomplete. The repertoire includes around 350,000 clones, approximately 90% of them detected once, and 0.83% sits in the top ten. The source material was PBMCs. These receptors all come from a woman aged 18-35 years in good health and CMV-seronegative. CDR3s include the opening cysteine and the closing phenylalanine or tryptophan. A D gene is named only where the DNA matches it firmly. The size entry is marked missing in some rows and otherwise reads once, few, many or a size class.

TRBJ2-1 . TRBV7-3 . TGTGCCAGCAGCTTAATGGACTCGATGGCGGGTGAGCAGTTCTTC CASSLMDSMAGEQFF
TRBJ2-7 . TRBV6-6 . TGTGCCAGCAGTTACTCGAACACCTACGAGCAGTACTTC CASSYSNTYEQYF
TRBJ1-1 . TRBV5-4 . TGTGCCAGCAGTCGGATGACTGCGAACACTGAAGCTTTCTTT CASSRMTANTEAFF
TRBJ2-2 TRBD2 TRBV2 . TGTGCCAGCAGCGAAACGGGTGGACTAGTGGCCGGGGAGCTGTTTTTT CASSETGGLVAGELFF
TRBJ1-2 . TRBV7-9 . TGTGCCAGCAGCCGACAGGCGGGGGTTGGCTACACCTTC CASSRQAGVGYTF
TRBJ2-3 TRBD2 TRBV6-4 . TGTGCCAGCAGCGTTACAGCGGGGGGAGGAGATACGCAGTATTTT CASSVTAGGGDTQYF
TRBJ2-1 . TRBV2 . TGTGCCAGCAGTGAACGGTTCTACAATGAGCAGTTCTTC CASSERFYNEQFF
TRBJ2-2 . TRBV9 once TGTGCCAGCAGCTCCCCGGCGGGGCCCGGGGAGCTGTTTTTT CASSSPAGPGELFF
TRBJ1-1 . TRBV18 . TGTGCCAGCTCACCAATGCCAGGAAACACTGAAGCTTTCTTT CASSPMPGNTEAFF
TRBJ2-7 TRBD2 TRBV6-1 . TGTGCCAGCAGTGAAGCGGAGGGACTAGCGGGATTCTACGAGCAGTACTTC CASSEAEGLAGFYEQYF
TRBJ2-7 TRBD2 TRBV13 few TGTGCCAGCAGCTTAGGTAGACTAGCTTACTCCTACGAGCAGTACTTC CASSLGRLAYSYEQYF
TRBJ2-3 . TRBV9 . TGTGCCAGCAGCGCTAGCACAGATACGCAGTATTTT CASSASTDTQYF
TRBJ1-1 TRBD1 TRBV9 . TGTGCCAGCAGCGTAGCCACGGGACAGCCGCTCGGAGCTTTCTTT CASSVATGQPLGAFF
TRBJ1-1 TRBD1 TRBV7-8 . TGTGCCAGCAGCTTACTTCGACAGGGCGTCACTGAAGCTTTCTTT CASSLLRQGVTEAFF
TRBJ2-1 TRBD2 TRBV5-6 . TGTGCCAGCAGTCCCGGGACTAGCGGGAGTATCTCCTACAATGAGCAGTTCTTC CASSPGTSGSISYNEQFF
TRBJ1-3 . TRBV6-1 . TGTGCCAGCAGTGAAGAGGGAGGCGGTGGAAACACCATATATTTT CASSEEGGGGNTIYF
TRBJ2-1 TRBD2 TRBV27 . TGTGCCACTAGCGGGGGGGGTCTTAATGAGCAGTTCTTC CATSGGGLNEQFF
TRBJ2-5 TRBD2 TRBV28 . TGTGCCAGCAGTTTGCCTCTGGGGGGGGAGACCCAGTACTTC CASSLPLGGETQYF
TRBJ2-1 . TRBV7-2 . TGTGCCAGCAGCCCCGGGTGGAGGGCCTACAATGAGCAGTTCTTC CASSPGWRAYNEQFF
TRBJ2-7 . TRBV7-6 . TGTGCCAGCAGTCACGGCAGAGGAAACGAGCAGTACTTC CASSHGRGNEQYF
TRBJ1-2 . TRBV28 . TGTGCCAGCAGTTTTAACGGAGACTATGGCTACACCTTC CASSFNGDYGYTF
TRBJ2-3 TRBD1 TRBV9 . TGTGCCTCCAGCACACACAGGGGAGATACGCAGTATTTT CASSTHRGDTQYF
TRBJ1-1 . TRBV2 . TGTGCCAGCAGTGAAAGATACGCGCTACTGAACACTGAAGCTTTCTTT CASSERYALLNTEAFF
TRBJ2-1 . TRBV27 . TGTGCCAGCACTAGTTTATCGGGAGCAACGGGGAATGAGCAGTTCTTC CASTSLSGATGNEQFF
TRBJ2-7 . TRBV7-9 . TGTGCCAGCAGCTTGGCCCTGGGGGGCGAGCAGTACTTC CASSLALGGEQYF
TRBJ1-1 TRBD1 TRBV5-1 . TGCGCCAGCAGCTTGGTAGGGACAGGGTCTGAAGCTTTCTTT CASSLVGTGSEAFF
TRBJ1-1 . TRBV5-1 . TGCGCCAGCAGCTTGGCCGGACCCGGGGTGAACACTGAAGCTTTCTTT CASSLAGPGVNTEAFF
TRBJ1-6 . TRBV6-1 . TGTGCCAGCAGTGAATTATGGCAGGATAATTCACCCCTCCACTTT CASSELWQDNSPLHF
TRBJ1-5 . TRBV15 once TGTGCCACCAGTACGGGGGGTAGCAATCAGCCCCAGCATTTT CATSTGGSNQPQHF
TRBJ1-6 . TRBV5-1 . TGCGCCAGCAGCTTACAGGCTGCCAATTCACCCCTCCACTTT CASSLQAANSPLHF
TRBJ2-3 TRBD2 TRBV5-4 once TGTGCCAGCAGCTTGGGGCCCCTAGGCGGGAGGGCCCCAGATACGCAGTATTTT CASSLGPLGGRAPDTQYF
TRBJ2-3 TRBD2 TRBV27 . TGTGCCAGCAGCCTTATAGGTCTAGCGGGTACAGATACGCAGTATTTT CASSLIGLAGTDTQYF
TRBJ2-7 . TRBV11-2 . TGTGCCAGCAGCTTAGATTTGGGCGGGGCCTACGAGCAGTACTTC CASSLDLGGAYEQYF
TRBJ1-2 . TRBV4-1 . TGCGCCAGCAGCCAGACCCTCGAGGGATATGGCTACACCTTC CASSQTLEGYGYTF
TRBJ1-1 . TRBV5-1 . TGCGCCAGCAGCTTGGCGGGGGGATACACTGAAGCTTTCTTT CASSLAGGYTEAFF
TRBJ1-6 TRBD1 TRBV25-1 few TGTGCCAGCAGTGGGTTCCCGACAGGGGGTTCACCCCTCCACTTT CASSGFPTGGSPLHF
TRBJ2-1 TRBD2 TRBV28 . TGTGCCAGCACCCTCCTAGCGGGAGGGATCGATGAGCAGTTCTTC CASTLLAGGIDEQFF
TRBJ2-7 . TRBV27 . TGTGCCAGCAGTTTAAGTCCTAGGGAGCAGTACTTC CASSLSPREQYF
TRBJ1-4 . TRBV5-4 . TGTGCCAGCAGCTTGAACAGGCAGCTTGAAAAACTGTTTTTT CASSLNRQLEKLFF
TRBJ2-3 . TRBV28 . TGTGCCAGCAGTTACCGCGTGACACCAGATACGCAGTATTTT CASSYRVTPDTQYF
TRBJ1-5 TRBD1 TRBV27 . TGTGCCAGCAGAGACAGGGGATATAGCAATCAGCCCCAGCATTTT CASRDRGYSNQPQHF
TRBJ1-1 TRBD1 TRBV2 . TGTGCCAGCAGTTATTTGCCGACAGGGGGAATTCAAGCTTTCTTT CASSYLPTGGIQAFF
TRBJ2-3 . TRBV11-2 few TGTGCCAGCAGTTTCATGGGGCTCGTCACAGATACGCAGTATTTT CASSFMGLVTDTQYF
TRBJ1-2 . TRBV19 . TGTGCCAGTAGCACTATTTGGGGCTACACCTTC CASSTIWGYTF
TRBJ2-3 . TRBV5-1 . TGCGCCAGCAGCCCAATGGGGCCCACAGATACGCAGTATTTT CASSPMGPTDTQYF
TRBJ2-3 . TRBV5-1 . TGCGCCAGCAGCTTGGGCTTAGAGGCCACAGATACGCAGTATTTT CASSLGLEATDTQYF
TRBJ1-1 TRBD1 TRBV5-4 . TGTGCCAGCAGCTATAGGGACAGGAAGAACACTGAAGCTTTCTTT CASSYRDRKNTEAFF
TRBJ1-2 . TRBV19 . TGTGCCAGTAGTATTACCAGGGGCGGTCATGGCTACACCTTC CASSITRGGHGYTF
TRBJ2-4 . TRBV5-1 . TGCGCCAGCAGCTTGGGAACCGGGGTCACCCTGTGGGGTCAAAACATTCAGTACTTC CASSLGTGVTLWGQNIQYF
TRBJ1-5 . TRBV2 . TGTGCCAGCAGTGACGGCAGGGCCCAGCATTTT CASSDGRAQHF
TRBJ1-1 TRBD1 TRBV6-5 . TGTGCCAGCAGTTACCCTCCGGACAGGGAGGCTTTCTTT CASSYPPDREAFF
TRBJ2-5 TRBD1 TRBV6-5 . TGTGCCAGCAGACAGGGGCTCCAAGAGACCCAGTACTTC CASRQGLQETQYF
TRBJ1-6 . TRBV6-1 . TGTGCCAGCAGTGAAGGGAGCCTCGGAATTTGGCGGAATTCACCCCTCCACTTT CASSEGSLGIWRNSPLHF